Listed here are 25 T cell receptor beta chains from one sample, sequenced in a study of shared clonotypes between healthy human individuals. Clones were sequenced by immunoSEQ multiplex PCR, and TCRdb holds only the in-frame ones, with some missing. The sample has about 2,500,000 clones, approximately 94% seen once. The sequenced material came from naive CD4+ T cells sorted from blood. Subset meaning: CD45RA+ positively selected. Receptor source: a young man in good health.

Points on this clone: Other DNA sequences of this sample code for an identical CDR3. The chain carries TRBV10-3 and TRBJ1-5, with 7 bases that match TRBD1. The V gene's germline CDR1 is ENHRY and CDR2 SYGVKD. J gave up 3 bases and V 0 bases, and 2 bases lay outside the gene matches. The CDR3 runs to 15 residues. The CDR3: CAISESGGPNQPQHF. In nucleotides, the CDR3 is TGTGCCATCAGTGAGTCAGGGGGCCCCAATCAGCCCCAGCATTTT.

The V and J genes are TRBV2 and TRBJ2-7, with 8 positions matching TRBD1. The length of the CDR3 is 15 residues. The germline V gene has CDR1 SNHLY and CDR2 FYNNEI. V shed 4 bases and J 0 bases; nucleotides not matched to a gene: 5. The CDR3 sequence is CASSVGTGDSYEQYF. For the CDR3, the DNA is TGTGCCAGCAGTGTCGGGACAGGCGACTCCTACGAGCAGTACTTC. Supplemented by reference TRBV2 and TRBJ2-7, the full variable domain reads EPEVTQTPSHQVTQMGQEVILRCVPISNHLYFYWYRQILGQKVEFLVSFYNNEISEKSEIFDDQFSVERPDGSNFTLKIRSTKLEDSAMYFCASSVGTGDSYEQYFGPGTRLTVT.

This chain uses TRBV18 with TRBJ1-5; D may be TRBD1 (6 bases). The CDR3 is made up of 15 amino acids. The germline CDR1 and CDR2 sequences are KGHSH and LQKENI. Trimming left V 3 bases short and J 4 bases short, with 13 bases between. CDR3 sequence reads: CASSPPTGSNQPQHF. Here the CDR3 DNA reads TGTGCCAGCTCACCGCCGACAGGTAGTAATCAGCCCCAGCATTTT.

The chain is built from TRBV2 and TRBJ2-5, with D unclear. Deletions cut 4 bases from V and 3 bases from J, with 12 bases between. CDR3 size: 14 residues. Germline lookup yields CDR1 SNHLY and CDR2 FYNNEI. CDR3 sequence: CASSGLSQKETQYF. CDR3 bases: TGTGCCAGCAGTGGTCTTTCCCAAAAAGAGACCCAGTACTTC.

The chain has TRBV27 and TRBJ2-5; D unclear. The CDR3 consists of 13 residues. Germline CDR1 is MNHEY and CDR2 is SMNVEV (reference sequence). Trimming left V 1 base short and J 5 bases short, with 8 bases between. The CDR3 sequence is CASSLLSRETQYF. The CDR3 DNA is TGTGCCAGCAGTTTATTGTCCCGGGAGACCCAGTACTTC.

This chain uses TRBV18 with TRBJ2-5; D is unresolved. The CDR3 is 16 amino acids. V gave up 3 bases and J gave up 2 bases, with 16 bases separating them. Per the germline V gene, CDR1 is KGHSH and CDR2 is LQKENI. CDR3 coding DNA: TGTGCCAGCTCACCGTTGAACTCCCAAGGGCAAGAGACCCAGTACTTC. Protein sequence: CASSPLNSQGQETQYF.

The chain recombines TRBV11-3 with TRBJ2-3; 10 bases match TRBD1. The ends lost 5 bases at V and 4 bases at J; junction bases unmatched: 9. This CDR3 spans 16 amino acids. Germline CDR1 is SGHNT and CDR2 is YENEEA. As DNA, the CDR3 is TGTGCCAGCAGCGAGAGGACAGGGGGATATGCAGATACGCAGTATTTT. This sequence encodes CASSERTGGYADTQYF. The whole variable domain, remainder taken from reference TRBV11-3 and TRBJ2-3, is EAGVVQSPRYKIIEKKQPVAFWCNPISGHNTLYWYLQNLGQGPELLIRYENEEAVDDSQLPKDRFSAERLKGVDSTLKIQPAELGDSAVYLCASSERTGGYADTQYFGPGTRLTVL.

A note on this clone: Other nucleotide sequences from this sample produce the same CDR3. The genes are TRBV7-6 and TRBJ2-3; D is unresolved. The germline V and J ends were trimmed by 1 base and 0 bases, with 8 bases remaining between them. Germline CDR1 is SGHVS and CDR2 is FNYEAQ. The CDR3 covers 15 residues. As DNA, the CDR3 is TGTGCCAGCAGCTTAGTCGGGTTGAGCACAGATACGCAGTATTTT. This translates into CASSLVGLSTDTQYF.

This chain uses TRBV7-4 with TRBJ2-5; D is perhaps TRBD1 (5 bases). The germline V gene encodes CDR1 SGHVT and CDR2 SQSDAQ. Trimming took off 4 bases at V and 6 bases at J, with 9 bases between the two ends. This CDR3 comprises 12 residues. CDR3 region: CASSSGAKTQYF. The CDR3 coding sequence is TGTGCCAGCAGCTCTGGGGCCAAGACCCAGTACTTC.

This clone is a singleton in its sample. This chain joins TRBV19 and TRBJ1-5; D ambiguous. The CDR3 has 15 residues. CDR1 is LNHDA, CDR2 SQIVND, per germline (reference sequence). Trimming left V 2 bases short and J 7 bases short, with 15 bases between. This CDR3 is CASSIIWEGGQPQHF. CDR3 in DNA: TGTGCCAGTAGTATAATCTGGGAGGGAGGGCAGCCCCAGCATTTT.

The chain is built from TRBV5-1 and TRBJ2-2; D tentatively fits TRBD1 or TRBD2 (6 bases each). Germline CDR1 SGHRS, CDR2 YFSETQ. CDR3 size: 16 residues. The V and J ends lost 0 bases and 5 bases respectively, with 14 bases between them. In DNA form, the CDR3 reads TGCGCCAGCAGCTTGGAAACGGGGGCGCGGACCGGGGAGCTGTTTTTT. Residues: CASSLETGARTGELFF.

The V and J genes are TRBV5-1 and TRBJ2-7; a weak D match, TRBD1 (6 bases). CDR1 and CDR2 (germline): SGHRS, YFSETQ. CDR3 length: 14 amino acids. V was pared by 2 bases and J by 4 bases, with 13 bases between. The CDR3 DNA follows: TGCGCCAGCAGCTTTACCCAGGGGAAGTACGAGCAGTACTTC. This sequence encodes CASSFTQGKYEQYF.

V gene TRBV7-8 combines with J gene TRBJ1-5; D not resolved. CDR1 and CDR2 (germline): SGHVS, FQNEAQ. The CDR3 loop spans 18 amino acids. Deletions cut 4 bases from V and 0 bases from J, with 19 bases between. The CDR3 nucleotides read TGTGCCAGCAGCTCAAAAGCCCGGACGGCGGATAGCAATCAGCCCCAGCATTTT. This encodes CASSSKARTADSNQPQHF.

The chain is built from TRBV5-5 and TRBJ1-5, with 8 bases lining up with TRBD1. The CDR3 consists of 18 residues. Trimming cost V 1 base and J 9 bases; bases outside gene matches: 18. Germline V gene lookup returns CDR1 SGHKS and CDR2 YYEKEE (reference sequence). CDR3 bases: TGTGCCAGCAGCTTGTTGGCGGGGGGGACAGGTTCTCAATCGCCCCAGCATTTT. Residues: CASSLLAGGTGSQSPQHF.

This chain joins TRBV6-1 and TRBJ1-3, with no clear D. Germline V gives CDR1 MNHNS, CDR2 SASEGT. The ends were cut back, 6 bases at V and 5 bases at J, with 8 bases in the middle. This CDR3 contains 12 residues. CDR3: CASSVLRNTIYF. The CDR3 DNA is TGTGCCAGCAGCGTATTGCGAAACACCATATATTTT.

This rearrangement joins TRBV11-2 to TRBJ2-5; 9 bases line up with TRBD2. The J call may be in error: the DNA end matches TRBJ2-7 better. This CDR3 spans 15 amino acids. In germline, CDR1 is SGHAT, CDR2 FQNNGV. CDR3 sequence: CASSSSGTSTHEQYF. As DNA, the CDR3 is TGTGCCAGCAGTTCTTCCGGGACTAGCACCCACGAGCAGTACTTC.

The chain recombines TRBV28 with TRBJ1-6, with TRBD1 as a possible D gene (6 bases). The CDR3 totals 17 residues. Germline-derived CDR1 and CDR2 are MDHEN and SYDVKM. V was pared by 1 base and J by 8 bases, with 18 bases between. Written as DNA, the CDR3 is TGTGCCAGCAGTTTATTGCCCCACCGACCAGGGGATTCACCCCTCCACTTT. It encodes CASSLLPHRPGDSPLHF.

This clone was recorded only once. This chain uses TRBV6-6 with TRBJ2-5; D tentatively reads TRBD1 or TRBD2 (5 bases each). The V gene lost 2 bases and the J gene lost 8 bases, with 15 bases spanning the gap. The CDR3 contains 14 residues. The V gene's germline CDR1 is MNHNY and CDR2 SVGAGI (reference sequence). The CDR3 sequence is CASSYPGRAETQYF. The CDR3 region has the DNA TGTGCCAGCAGTTACCCGGGACGGGCGGAAACCCAGTACTTC.

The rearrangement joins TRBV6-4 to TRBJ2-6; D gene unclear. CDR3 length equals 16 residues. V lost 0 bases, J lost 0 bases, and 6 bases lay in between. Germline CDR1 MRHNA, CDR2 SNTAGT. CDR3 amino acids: CASSDSTISGANVLTF. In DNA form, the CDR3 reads TGTGCCAGCAGTGACTCAACGATCTCTGGGGCCAACGTCCTGACTTTC.

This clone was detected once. The CDR3 DNA sequence: TGTGCCACCAGCAGAGGGTCAGGGGGCGCGAACACCGGGGAGCTGTTTTTT. Translated: CATSRGSGGANTGELFF. This sequence joins TRBV15 and TRBJ2-2; the match to TRBD1 covers 8 bases. Germline V lookup: CDR1 LNHNV, CDR2 YYDKDF (reference sequence). The CDR3 length is 17 residues. Trimming removed 1 base from V and 0 bases from J; junction bases left unmatched: 4.

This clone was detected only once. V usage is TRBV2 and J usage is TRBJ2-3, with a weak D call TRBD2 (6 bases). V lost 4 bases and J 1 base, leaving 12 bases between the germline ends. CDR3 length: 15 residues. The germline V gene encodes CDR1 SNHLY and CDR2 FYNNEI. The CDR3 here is CASSVPSDGTDTQYF. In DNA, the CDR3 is TGTGCCAGCAGTGTCCCTAGCGACGGCACAGATACGCAGTATTTT. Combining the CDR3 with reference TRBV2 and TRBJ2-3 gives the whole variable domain EPEVTQTPSHQVTQMGQEVILRCVPISNHLYFYWYRQILGQKVEFLVSFYNNEISEKSEIFDDQFSVERPDGSNFTLKIRSTKLEDSAMYFCASSVPSDGTDTQYFGPGTRLTVL.

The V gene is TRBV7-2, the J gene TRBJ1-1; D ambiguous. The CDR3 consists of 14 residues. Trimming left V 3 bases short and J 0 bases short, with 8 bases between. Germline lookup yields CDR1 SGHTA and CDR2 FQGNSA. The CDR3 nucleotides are TGTGCCAGCAGCTTTCGGACTATGAACACTGAAGCTTTCTTT. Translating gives CASSFRTMNTEAFF.

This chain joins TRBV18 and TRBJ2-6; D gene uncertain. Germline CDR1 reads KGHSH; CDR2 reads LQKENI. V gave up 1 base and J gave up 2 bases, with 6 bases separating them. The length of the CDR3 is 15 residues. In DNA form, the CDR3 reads TGTGCCAGCTCACCACTTGCCCCTGGGGCCAACGTCCTGACTTTC. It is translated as CASSPLAPGANVLTF.

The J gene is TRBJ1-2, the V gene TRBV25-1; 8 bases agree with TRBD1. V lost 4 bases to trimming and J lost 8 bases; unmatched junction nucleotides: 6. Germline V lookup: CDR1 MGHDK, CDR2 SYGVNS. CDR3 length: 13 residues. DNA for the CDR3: TGTGCCAGCAGTGGTAGGACAGGGCGAGGCTACACCTTC. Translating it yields CASSGRTGRGYTF.

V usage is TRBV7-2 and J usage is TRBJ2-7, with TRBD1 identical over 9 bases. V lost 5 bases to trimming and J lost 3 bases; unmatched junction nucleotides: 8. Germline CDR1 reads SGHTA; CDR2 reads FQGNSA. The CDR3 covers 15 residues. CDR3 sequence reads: CASSRPGTGFYEQYF. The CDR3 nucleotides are TGTGCCAGCAGCCGCCCCGGGACAGGGTTCTACGAGCAGTACTTC.